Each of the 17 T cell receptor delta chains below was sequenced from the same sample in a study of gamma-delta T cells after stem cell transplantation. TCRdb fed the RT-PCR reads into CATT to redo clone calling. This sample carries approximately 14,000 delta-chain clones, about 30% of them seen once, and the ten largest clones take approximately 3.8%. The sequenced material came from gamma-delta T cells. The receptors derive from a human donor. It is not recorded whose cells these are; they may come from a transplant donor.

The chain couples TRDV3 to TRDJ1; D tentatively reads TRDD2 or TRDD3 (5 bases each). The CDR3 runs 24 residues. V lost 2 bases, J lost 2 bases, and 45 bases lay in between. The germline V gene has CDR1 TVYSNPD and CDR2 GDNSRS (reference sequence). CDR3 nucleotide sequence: TGTGCCTTTCGCTTCTCAGACGTCCTCCATCCTAGGGGGTGGTGTCTGGGAGGGACCGATAAACTCATCTTT. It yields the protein CAFRFSDVLHPRGWCLGGTDKLIF.

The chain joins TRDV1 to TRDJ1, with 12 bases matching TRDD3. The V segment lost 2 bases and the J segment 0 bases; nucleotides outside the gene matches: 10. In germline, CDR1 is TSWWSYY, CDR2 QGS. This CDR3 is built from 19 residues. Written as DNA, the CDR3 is TGTGCTCTTGGGGAATGCCTACTGGGGGATACCGGTGACACCGATAAACTCATCTTT. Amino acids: CALGECLLGDTGDTDKLIF.

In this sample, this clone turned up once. The DNA for the CDR3 is TGTGCCTGTGACACACTGGGGGGTCCCTCCTGGGACACCCGACAGATGTTTTTC. It translates to CACDTLGGPSWDTRQMFF. The gene calls are TRDV2 and TRDJ3, with 8 bases that match TRDD3. Germline V gives CDR1 GEAIGNYY, CDR2 EKD. This CDR3 spans 18 amino acids. Trimming removed 1 base from V and 0 bases from J; junction bases left unmatched: 4.

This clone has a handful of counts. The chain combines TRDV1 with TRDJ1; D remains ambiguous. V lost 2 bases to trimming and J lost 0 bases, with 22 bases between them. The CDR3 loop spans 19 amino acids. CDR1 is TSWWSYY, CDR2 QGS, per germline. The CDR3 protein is CALGEECEPKWSYTDKLIF. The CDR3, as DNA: TGTGCTCTTGGGGAAGAGTGTGAGCCTAAGTGGTCGTACACCGATAAACTCATCTTT.

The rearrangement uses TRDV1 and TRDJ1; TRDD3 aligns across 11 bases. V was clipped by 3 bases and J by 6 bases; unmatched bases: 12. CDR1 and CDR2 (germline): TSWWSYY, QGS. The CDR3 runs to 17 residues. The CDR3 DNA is TGTGCTCTTGGGGAGGCTCGCTGGGGGATACCAAATAATAAACTCATCTTT. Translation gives CALGEARWGIPNNKLIF.

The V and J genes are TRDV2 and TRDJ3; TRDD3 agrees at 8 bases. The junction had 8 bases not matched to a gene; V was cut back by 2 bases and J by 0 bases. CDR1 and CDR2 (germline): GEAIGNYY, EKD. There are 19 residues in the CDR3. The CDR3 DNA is TGTGCCTGTGACATACTGGGGGGTACGAGCTCCTGGGACACCCGACAGATGTTTTTC. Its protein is CACDILGGTSSWDTRQMFF.

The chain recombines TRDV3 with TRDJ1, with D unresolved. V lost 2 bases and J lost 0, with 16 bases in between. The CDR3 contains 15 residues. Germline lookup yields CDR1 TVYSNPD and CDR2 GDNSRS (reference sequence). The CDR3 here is CAFSFPPLYTDKLIF. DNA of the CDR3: TGTGCCTTTTCCTTTCCCCCCTTGTACACCGATAAACTCATCTTT.

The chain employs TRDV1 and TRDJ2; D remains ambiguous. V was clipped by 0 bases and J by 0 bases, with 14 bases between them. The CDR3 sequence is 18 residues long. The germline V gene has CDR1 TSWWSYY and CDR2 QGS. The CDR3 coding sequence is TGTGCTCTTGGGGAACTAGTGCGTGAGTCACCTTTGACAGCACAACTCTTCTTT. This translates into CALGELVRESPLTAQLFF.

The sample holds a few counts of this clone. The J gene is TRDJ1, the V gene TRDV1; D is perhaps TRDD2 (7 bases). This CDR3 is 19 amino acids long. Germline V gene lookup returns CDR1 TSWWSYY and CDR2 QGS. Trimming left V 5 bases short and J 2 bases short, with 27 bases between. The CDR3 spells CALGTFLPFADTSTDKLIF. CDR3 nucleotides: TGTGCTCTTGGGACCTTCCTTCCTTTCGCGGATACTTCAACCGATAAACTCATCTTT.

For the CDR3, the DNA is TGTGCCTTAGTCGGGTGGGCAGCACAACTCTTCTTT. Translation: CALVGWAAQLFF. The V gene is TRDV3, the J gene TRDJ2; D is ambiguous. Germline-derived CDR1 and CDR2 are TVYSNPD and GDNSRS (reference sequence). The CDR3 is 12 residues long. The germline V and J ends were trimmed by 3 bases and 6 bases, with 11 bases remaining between them. The complete variable domain, with remaining parts taken from reference TRDV3 and TRDJ2, reads CDKVTQSSPDQTVASGSEVVLLCTYDTVYSNPDLFWYRIRPDYSFQFVFYGDNSRSEGADFTQGRFSVKHILTQKAFHLVISPVRTEDSATYYCALVGWAAQLFFGKGTQLIVEP.

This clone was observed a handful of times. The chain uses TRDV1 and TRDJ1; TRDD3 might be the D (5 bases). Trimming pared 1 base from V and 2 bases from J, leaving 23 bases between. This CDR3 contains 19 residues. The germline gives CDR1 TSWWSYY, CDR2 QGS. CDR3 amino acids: CALGERDPPRGYGTDKLIF. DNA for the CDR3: TGTGCTCTTGGGGAACGCGACCCACCGCGGGGGTACGGTACCGATAAACTCATCTTT.

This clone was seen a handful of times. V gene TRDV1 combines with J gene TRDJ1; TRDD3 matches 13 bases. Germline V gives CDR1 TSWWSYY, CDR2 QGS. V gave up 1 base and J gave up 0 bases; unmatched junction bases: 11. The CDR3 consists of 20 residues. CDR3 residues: CALGEPDGLLGDTYTDKLIF. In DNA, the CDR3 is TGTGCTCTTGGGGAACCCGATGGTTTACTGGGGGATACGTACACCGATAAACTCATCTTT.

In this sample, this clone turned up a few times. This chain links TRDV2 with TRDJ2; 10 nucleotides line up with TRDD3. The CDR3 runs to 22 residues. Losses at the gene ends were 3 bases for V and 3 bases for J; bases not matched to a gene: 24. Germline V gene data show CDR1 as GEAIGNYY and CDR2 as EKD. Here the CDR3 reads CACDASHINRGIRLRLTAQLFF. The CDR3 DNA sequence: TGTGCCTGTGACGCCTCCCATATCAATCGGGGGATACGATTAAGGCTGACAGCACAACTCTTCTTT.

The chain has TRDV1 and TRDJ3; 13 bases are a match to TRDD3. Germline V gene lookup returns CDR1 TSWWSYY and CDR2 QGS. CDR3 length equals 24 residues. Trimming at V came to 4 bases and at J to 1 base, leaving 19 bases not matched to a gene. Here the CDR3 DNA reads TGTGCTCTTGGGGGCCCCCCTCGTCTACTGGGGGATACGCCTTATTCCTGGGACACCCGACAGATGTTTTTC. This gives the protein CALGGPPRLLGDTPYSWDTRQMFF.

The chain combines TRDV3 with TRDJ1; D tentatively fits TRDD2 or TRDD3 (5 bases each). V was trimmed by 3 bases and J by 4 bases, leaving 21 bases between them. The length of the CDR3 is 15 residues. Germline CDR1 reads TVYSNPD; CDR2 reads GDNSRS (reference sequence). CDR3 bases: TGTGCCTTGGGACCTACCTACGGACTGGACGATAAACTCATCTTT. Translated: CALGPTYGLDDKLIF. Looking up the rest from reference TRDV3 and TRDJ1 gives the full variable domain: CDKVTQSSPDQTVASGSEVVLLCTYDTVYSNPDLFWYRIRPDYSFQFVFYGDNSRSEGADFTQGRFSVKHILTQKAFHLVISPVRTEDSATYYCALGPTYGLDDKLIFGKGTRVTVEP.

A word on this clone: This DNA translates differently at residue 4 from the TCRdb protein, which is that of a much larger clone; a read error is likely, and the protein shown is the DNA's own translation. The CDR3: CACVWGSSWDTRQMFF. The CDR3 DNA sequence: TGTGCCTGTGTCTGGGGGAGCTCCTGGGACACCCGACAGATGTTTTTC. V usage is TRDV2 and J usage is TRDJ3; 8 bases line up with TRDD3. From germline, CDR1 is GEAIGNYY and CDR2 EKD. Trimming took 5 bases from V and 0 from J; bases not matched to a gene: 2. This CDR3 comprises 16 residues.

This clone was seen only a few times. In DNA, the CDR3 is TGTGCTCTTGGGGAACCGGGCGGATACGTGTACACCGATAAACTCATCTTT. Its protein is CALGEPGGYVYTDKLIF. The chain combines TRDV1 with TRDJ1; 7 positions match TRDD3. Per germline, CDR1 TSWWSYY and CDR2 QGS. Trimming cost V 1 base and J 0 bases; bases outside gene matches: 8. CDR3 length: 17 amino acids.